This TCR beta chain derives from a study of blood T cell repertoires in COVID-19. The repertoire was sequenced with immunoSEQ multiplex PCR; TCRdb's copy has only in-frame clones and lacks some. The sample holds about 58,000 clones; 90% are singletons and the top ten take about 13%. The germline CDR1 and CDR2 sequences are SGDLS and YYNGEE. This CDR3 comprises 15 residues. Trimming pared 0 bases from V and 8 bases from J, leaving 14 bases between. The rearrangement uses TRBV9 and TRBJ1-4; a weak D match, TRBD1 (5 bases). The sequence derives from a man in his fifties or sixties with active COVID-19. The specimen was peripheral blood. The CDR3 loop reads CASSVDLGLREKLFF. CDR3 nucleotide sequence: TGTGCCAGCAGCGTAGATTTGGGGCTTCGGGAAAAACTGTTTTTT.